A selection of T cell receptor beta chains follows, all from one sample in a study of Tregs in tolerant kidney transplant recipients. Clones were sequenced by immunoSEQ multiplex PCR, and TCRdb holds only the in-frame ones, with some missing. The data hold 62,000 or so clones, with around 98% observed a single time. Sequenced here: Tregs from blood, sampled before the transplant. These receptors were collected from a human donor who received a combined kidney and bone marrow transplant. Each CDR3 is given with its conserved first and last residue. The D gene is left open where the match is weak. Some rows mark clone size as missing; the rest say once, few, many or name a class of expanded clone.

17	TRBV25-1	TRBJ2-1	TRBD2	NA	TGTGCCAGCAGTGAATGGGTAGCGGGAGGGCTCTACAATGAGCAGTTCTTC	CASSEWVAGGLYNEQFF
13	TRBV13	TRBJ1-2	NA	NA	TGTGCCAGCAGCTTAGACAGCTTATATGGCTACACCTTC	CASSLDSLYGYTF
18	TRBV28	TRBJ1-2	TRBD1	NA	TGTGCCAGCAGTTACCCGGAACATGTGGGGACAGGGGGTCGGGGCTACACCTTC	CASSYPEHVGTGGRGYTF
16	TRBV11-3	TRBJ1-1	NA	NA	TGTGCCAGCAGCTTAGGGACGGGCAGGGGCAACACTGAAGCTTTCTTT	CASSLGTGRGNTEAFF
14	TRBV2	TRBJ1-2	NA	NA	TGTGCCAGCAACTCCTACGGGGGGGGAGGCGGCTACACCTTC	CASNSYGGGGGYTF
14	TRBV15	TRBJ2-7	TRBD1	NA	TGTGCCACCACCACCGGGACAGGGATTCACGAGCAGTACTTC	CATTTGTGIHEQYF
14	TRBV10-3	TRBJ2-7	TRBD1	NA	TGTGCCATCAGTGAAACCGGGACAGCTACCGAGCAGTACTTC	CAISETGTATEQYF
12	TRBV5-1	TRBJ2-4	NA	NA	TGCGCCAGCAGCCCCGATGGGAGCTTTCAGTACTTC	CASSPDGSFQYF
16	TRBV18	TRBJ1-3	TRBD1	NA	TGTGCCAGCTCGGCGAGACAGGGGAATTCTGGAAACACCATATATTTT	CASSARQGNSGNTIYF
12	TRBV9	TRBJ2-1	NA	once	TGTGCCAGCAGCGTAGGAGGACAGCAGCAGTTCTTC	CASSVGGQQQFF
16	TRBV4-1	TRBJ2-1	NA	NA	TGCGCCAGCAGCCAACAAACGAAGGACACGTACAATGAGCAGTTCTTC	CASSQQTKDTYNEQFF
16	TRBV11-3	TRBJ2-2	NA	NA	TGTGCCAGCAGCGATGTCCCGGGTTCGAACACCGGGGAGCTGTTTTTT	CASSDVPGSNTGELFF
11	TRBV11-1	TRBJ2-5	NA	once	TGTGCCAGCAGCTCCGTAGAGACCCAGTACTTC	CASSSVETQYF
18	TRBV4-1	TRBJ2-1	TRBD2	NA	TGCGCCAGCAGCCTCGGACCGGGACTACCGCCTCTGTACAATGAGCAGTTCTTC	CASSLGPGLPPLYNEQFF
15	TRBV6-4	TRBJ1-2	TRBD1	NA	TGTGCCAGCAGCCGGGACAGGGGGCGAGGTTATGGCTACACCTTC	CASSRDRGRGYGYTF
14	TRBV9	TRBJ2-2	NA	NA	TGTGCCAGCAGCGTAGAGGGGGACACCGGGGAGCTGTTTTTT	CASSVEGDTGELFF
14	TRBV19	TRBJ2-3	TRBD2	NA	TGTGCCAGTAGCCTAACTAGCGGGGGATATACGCAGTATTTT	CASSLTSGGYTQYF
16	TRBV6-1	TRBJ2-5	NA	NA	TGTGCCAGCAGTGAAGTCCCGTGGGGGGTTTGGGAGACCCAGTACTTC	CASSEVPWGVWETQYF
12	TRBV7-2	TRBJ2-7	NA	NA	TGTGCCAGCAGCCCTAGCTCCTACGAGCAGTACTTC	CASSPSSYEQYF
13	TRBV5-6	TRBJ2-7	NA	NA	TGTGCCAGCAGTCCCCGAGGAGCCTACGAGCAGTACTTC	CASSPRGAYEQYF
15	TRBV2	TRBJ1-4	TRBD1	few	TGTGCCAGCAGACGAACCGGGACAGAGAATGAAAAACTGTTTTTT	CASRRTGTENEKLFF
17	TRBV7-9	TRBJ2-1	TRBD1	NA	TGTGCCAGCAGCTTCGGACAGGGGACGAAAGTAATAAATGAGCAGTTCTTC	CASSFGQGTKVINEQFF
15	TRBV6-1	TRBJ1-5	NA	NA	TGTGCCAGCAGAATAGAGCCGATAGCCAATCAGCCCCAGCATTTT	CASRIEPIANQPQHF
16	TRBV9	TRBJ2-2	TRBD2	NA	TGTGCCAGCAGCCTCTATGCGGGGGAGAACACCGGGGAGCTGTTTTTT	CASSLYAGENTGELFF
14	TRBV5-1	TRBJ1-5	TRBD1	once	TGCGCCAGCAGCTCCGGGACAGGCAATCAGCCCCAGCATTTT	CASSSGTGNQPQHF
15	TRBV7-2	TRBJ2-3	NA	once	TGTGCCAGCAGCTTAGTCGGGTTCAGCACAGATACGCAGTATTTT	CASSLVGFSTDTQYF
13	TRBV5-6	TRBJ2-7	NA	NA	TGTGCCAGCAGCGACGGGACAACCTACGAGCAGTACTTC	CASSDGTTYEQYF
13	TRBV30	TRBJ1-2	TRBD1	NA	TGTGCCTGGAGTCCGAGGACAGGGTTGGGCTACACCTTC	CAWSPRTGLGYTF
13	TRBV7-2	TRBJ2-7	TRBD1	NA	TGTGCCAGCAGCCCGACAGGGGCCTACGAGCAGTACTTC	CASSPTGAYEQYF
12	TRBV28	TRBJ2-7	NA	NA	TGTGCCAGCACTTCCCCCAGGAACGAGCAGTACTTC	CASTSPRNEQYF
12	TRBV5-6	TRBJ2-5	NA	NA	TGTGCCAGCAGCTTGGTGCGGGAGACCCAGTACTTC	CASSLVRETQYF
16	TRBV5-8	TRBJ1-4	TRBD1	NA	TGTGCCAGCAGCAGAGGACAGGCTGCAACTAATGAAAAACTGTTTTTT	CASSRGQAATNEKLFF